Below, 29 T cell receptor beta chains from the same sample are listed, as sequenced in a study of CD8 T cells in Susac syndrome. After extraction with the RNeasy kit, roughly 0.45 to 1 ug of the RNA was reverse transcribed using random hexamers. TCRdb recomputed calls from the immunoSEQ multiplex PCR reads with MiXCR, one row per CDR3 protein. The sample lists approximately 140,000 distinct CDR3 sequences; roughly 94% were seen once. The source material was CD8+ T cells from PBMCs. Receptors originate from a human donor in good health.

The rearrangement links TRBV7-8 to TRBJ2-7; TRBD2 agrees at 9 bases. V lost 6 bases, J lost 1 base, and 7 bases stayed unmatched. Germline V gene sequence: CDR1 SGHVS, CDR2 FQNEAQ. The CDR3 has 15 amino acids. The CDR3 coding sequence is TGTGCCAGCAGGCCTAGCGGGAAACCTTCCTACGAGCAGTACTTC. It specifies CASRPSGKPSYEQYF.

V gene TRBV20-1 combines with J gene TRBJ2-3; D is unclear. The CDR3 contains 12 residues. V gave up 0 bases and J gave up 6 bases, with 7 bases separating them. CDR1 DFQATT and CDR2 SNEGSKA come from the germline V gene (reference sequence). The CDR3 reads CSAREEGDTQYF. The CDR3 DNA is TGCAGTGCTAGAGAAGAAGGGGATACGCAGTATTTT.

The genes are TRBV20-1 and TRBJ2-7; a possible D gene is TRBD1 (5 bases). Trimming pared 0 bases from V and 1 base from J, leaving 13 bases between. Germline loops: CDR1 DFQATT, CDR2 SNEGSKA (reference sequence). CDR3 length: 15 amino acids. The CDR3 nucleotides are TGCAGTGCTAGAGATTGGGGCGGAACTTCCTACGAGCAGTACTTC. Its protein is CSARDWGGTSYEQYF.

The chain combines TRBV15 with TRBJ2-7; 7 nucleotides agree with TRBD2. This CDR3 region has 17 residues. With 4 bases clipped from V and 0 bases from J, the junction kept 12 bases outside the gene matches. Germline CDR1 LNHNV, CDR2 YYDKDF (reference sequence). CDR3 DNA: TGTGCCACCAGCATCACGAAGCGGGGTAGGAGCTCCTACGAGCAGTACTTC. Its translation is CATSITKRGRSSYEQYF.

This clonotype was picked up one time. The chain carries TRBV27 and TRBJ1-5; D remains ambiguous. Germline lookup yields CDR1 MNHEY and CDR2 SMNVEV (reference sequence). CDR3 length: 12 amino acids. V was pared by 5 bases and J by 3 bases, with 5 bases between. CDR3 loop: CASSRPNQPQHF. The DNA for the CDR3 is TGTGCCAGCAGTCGGCCCAATCAGCCCCAGCATTTT.

J is TRBJ2-7 and V is TRBV10-2; D possibly uses TRBD1 or TRBD2 (5 bases each). Trimming left V 10 bases short and J 7 bases short, with 20 bases between. The CDR3 has 13 amino acids. The germline CDR1 and CDR2 sequences are WSHSY and SAAADI. Written as DNA, the CDR3 is TGCGCCACCAACGGTGTCTGGGGGTTGGAGCAGTACTTC. Residues: CATNGVWGLEQYF.

As concerns this clonotype: Sequence at one end of the junction differs from germline and may be a read error. CDR3 in DNA: TGCAGTGCCAGAGGGACAGACTATGGCTACACCTTC. Translated: CSARGTDYGYTF. This rearrangement joins TRBV20-1 to TRBJ1-2; 7 bases fit TRBD1. Germline CDR1 reads DFQATT; CDR2 reads SNEGSKA (reference sequence). The CDR3 spans 12 residues.

The genes are TRBV19 and TRBJ2-5; 13 positions agree with TRBD2. Per the germline V gene, CDR1 is LNHDA and CDR2 is SQIVND (reference sequence). This CDR3 is built from 17 residues. The V and J ends lost 5 bases and 6 bases, in that order; junction bases with no gene match: 12. The CDR3 nucleotides are TGTGCCAGTAGTCCGGGACTAGCGGGACCCTTGGGGAAGACCCAGTACTTC. Translated, it gives CASSPGLAGPLGKTQYF.

This chain connects TRBV19 to TRBJ1-1; 7 positions match TRBD1. This CDR3 has 12 residues. Germline V gene lookup returns CDR1 LNHDA and CDR2 SQIVND (reference sequence). The V and J ends lost 7 bases and 10 bases, in that order; junction bases with no gene match: 9. The CDR3 sequence is CASIGDSKIAFF. CDR3 DNA: TGTGCCAGTATTGGGGACAGCAAGATAGCTTTCTTT.

This chain links TRBV27 with TRBJ2-6; 8 bases line up with TRBD1. Germline V gene lookup returns CDR1 MNHEY and CDR2 SMNVEV (reference sequence). The CDR3 totals 20 residues. V shed 1 base, J shed 1 base, and the junction held 12 bases outside the gene matches. The CDR3 here is CASSLFPGGTPQSGANVLTF. Written as DNA, the CDR3 is TGTGCCAGCAGTTTATTTCCAGGGGGCACACCCCAGTCTGGGGCCAACGTCCTGACTTTC.

This rearrangement joins TRBV4-2 to TRBJ2-6; D is unresolved. Trimming left V 0 bases short and J 0 bases short, with 6 bases between. Germline loops: CDR1 LGHNA, CDR2 YNFKEQ. This CDR3 comprises 16 residues. Here the CDR3 reads CASSQEYRSGANVLTF. DNA for the CDR3: TGTGCCAGCAGCCAAGAGTACCGCTCTGGGGCCAACGTCCTGACTTTC.

This sequence joins TRBV27 and TRBJ2-7; the D is unclear. The CDR3 has 12 residues. CDR1 MNHEY and CDR2 SMNVEV come from the germline V gene (reference sequence). Trimming took off 8 bases at V and 6 bases at J, with 14 bases between the two ends. Here the CDR3 DNA reads TGTGCCAGCCACAGCAAAAGTCGCGAGCAGTACTTC. Protein sequence: CASHSKSREQYF.

The V gene is TRBV20-1, the J gene TRBJ2-7, with 9 bases lining up with TRBD2. Germline V gives CDR1 DFQATT, CDR2 SNEGSKA (reference sequence). The V and J ends lost 8 bases and 3 bases, in that order; junction bases with no gene match: 11. The CDR3 contains 14 residues. The CDR3 DNA is TGCAGTCCCGGGGGGCCTAGCGGGAACTACGAGCAGTACTTC. This translates into CSPGGPSGNYEQYF.

The chain employs TRBV4-1 and TRBJ1-1; D gene uncertain. The CDR3 is 15 residues long. The V and J ends lost 3 bases and 1 base respectively, with 12 bases between them. The germline gives CDR1 MGHRA, CDR2 YSYEKL. DNA of the CDR3: TGCGCCAGCAGCCATGTCAGTGGTAAGAACACTGAAGCTTTCTTT. Encoded protein: CASSHVSGKNTEAFF.

The V call is TRBV6-1, the J call TRBJ2-7, with 8 positions matching TRBD2. The germline V gene encodes CDR1 MNHNS and CDR2 SASEGT. V gave up 3 bases and J gave up 2 bases; unmatched junction bases: 6. This CDR3 contains 15 residues. This CDR3 is CASSDGLASTYEQYF. CDR3 coding DNA: TGTGCCAGCAGTGACGGACTAGCTTCTACCTACGAGCAGTACTTC.

CDR3 in DNA: TGTGCCAGCAGACCCAGCGGACCGGATCTCAATCAGCCCCAGCATTTT. Translated: CASRPSGPDLNQPQHF. V gene TRBV28 combines with J gene TRBJ1-5; no definite D call. V was shortened by 6 bases and J by 3 bases, with 18 bases between the two germline ends. This CDR3 has 16 residues. Germline CDR1 and CDR2: MDHEN and SYDVKM.

The V and J genes are TRBV20-1 and TRBJ1-2; no firm D call. This CDR3 contains 13 residues. Germline loops: CDR1 DFQATT, CDR2 SNEGSKA (reference sequence). The ends were cut back, 5 bases at V and 3 bases at J, with 13 bases in the middle. CDR3 DNA sequence: TGCAGTGCTTTTATCCTGACCCACTATGGCTACACCTTC. It codes for CSAFILTHYGYTF.

The chain couples TRBV29-1 to TRBJ2-3; 9 nucleotides match TRBD2. With 4 bases clipped from V and 6 bases from J, the junction kept 8 bases outside the gene matches. The CDR3 is 14 residues long. Germline CDR1 reads SQVTM; CDR2 reads ANQGSEA. The CDR3 DNA reads TGCAGCGTTGGGGCGGGAGGGCCATATGATACGCAGTATTTT. Translated, it gives CSVGAGGPYDTQYF.

The chain couples TRBV7-9 to TRBJ2-7; 7 bases map to TRBD2. V was pared by 3 bases and J by 4 bases, with 3 bases of the junction left unmatched. The V gene's germline CDR1 is SEHNR and CDR2 FQNEAQ (reference sequence). CDR3 length equals 13 residues. The CDR3 region is CASSFPAGYEQYF. In DNA form, the CDR3 reads TGTGCCAGCAGCTTCCCAGCGGGATACGAGCAGTACTTC. Combining the CDR3 with reference TRBV7-9 and TRBJ2-7 gives the whole variable domain DTGVSQNPRHKITKRGQNVTFRCDPISEHNRLYWYRQTLGQGPEFLTYFQNEAQLEKSRLLSDRFSAERPKGSFSTLEIQRTEQGDSAMYLCASSFPAGYEQYFGPGTRLTVT.

The rearrangement uses TRBV12-5 and TRBJ1-1, with D unclear. The CDR3 is 12 amino acids. The V gene lost 6 bases and the J gene lost 5 bases, with 10 bases spanning the gap. From germline, CDR1 is LGHNT and CDR2 FRNRAP. The CDR3 region has the DNA TGTGCTAGTGGCTCTGACAAAACTGAAGCTTTCTTT. As protein: CASGSDKTEAFF.

This clonotype has only one observation. This CDR3 reads CSVVSLAEYNEQFF. The DNA of the CDR3 is TGCAGCGTTGTTTCACTAGCGGAGTACAATGAGCAGTTCTTC. The V call is TRBV29-1, the J call TRBJ2-1, with 8 bases aligning to TRBD2. This CDR3 has 14 residues. J was trimmed by 4 bases and V by 4 bases; bases with no gene match: 6. Germline-derived CDR1 and CDR2 are SQVTM and ANQGSEA.

The rearrangement joins TRBV20-1 to TRBJ2-3, with D perhaps assigned TRBD1 or TRBD2 (5 bases each). The ends were cut back, 2 bases at V and 3 bases at J, with 15 bases in the middle. CDR3 length: 15 residues. The germline CDR1 and CDR2 sequences are DFQATT and SNEGSKA (reference sequence). For the CDR3, the DNA is TGCAGTGCTAGACCTGGGGACGTAATAACAGATACGCAGTATTTT. Its translation: CSARPGDVITDTQYF.

This chain uses TRBV27 with TRBJ2-3, with D unresolved. This CDR3 spans 13 amino acids. The V gene's germline CDR1 is MNHEY and CDR2 SMNVEV (reference sequence). Between the trimmed V and J ends, which lost 2 bases and 6 bases, there was a span of 9 bases. CDR3: CASSLQPWDTQYF. The DNA for the CDR3 is TGTGCCAGCAGTTTACAGCCCTGGGATACGCAGTATTTT.

The gene calls are TRBV7-9 and TRBJ2-7, with D unclear. Per germline, CDR1 SEHNR and CDR2 FQNEAQ (reference sequence). CDR3 length: 15 residues. Trimming cost V 1 base and J 2 bases, with 12 bases left between them. This CDR3 is CASSLVPNAAYEQYF. In nucleotides, the CDR3 is TGTGCCAGCAGCTTAGTCCCCAACGCAGCCTACGAGCAGTACTTC.

The chain uses TRBV20-1 and TRBJ1-1; no firm D call. CDR1 and CDR2 from the germline V gene are DFQATT and SNEGSKA (reference sequence). The CDR3 covers 15 residues. Trimming shortened V by 1 base and J by 1 base, and 13 bases separated the two germline ends. The CDR3 protein is CSARGFFPGNTEAFF. CDR3 in DNA: TGCAGTGCTAGAGGTTTCTTTCCGGGGAACACTGAAGCTTTCTTT.

V gene TRBV27 combines with J gene TRBJ2-7; D might be TRBD1 (6 bases). This CDR3 has 12 amino acids. Germline V CDR1 and CDR2: MNHEY, SMNVEV (reference sequence). Trimming removed 4 bases from V and 7 bases from J, with 11 bases in between. The CDR3 coding sequence is TGTGCCAGCAGTTACCGAGGGGGTGAGCAGTACTTC. Translation gives CASSYRGGEQYF.

The V call is TRBV30, the J call TRBJ2-1; D is undetermined. Looked up from germline, CDR1 is GTSNPN and CDR2 is SVGIG (reference sequence). This CDR3 comprises 13 residues. The V end was cut by 5 bases, the J end by 0 bases, with 8 bases between. The CDR3 bases are TGTGCCTGGGATGTAAGCTCCTACAATGAGCAGTTCTTC. Encoded protein: CAWDVSSYNEQFF.

The V call is TRBV7-9, the J call TRBJ1-2, with D perhaps matching TRBD1 (5 bases). The germline CDR1 and CDR2 sequences are SEHNR and FQNEAQ (reference sequence). The V and J ends lost 1 base and 2 bases respectively, with 8 bases between them. The CDR3 totals 14 residues. The CDR3: CASSLVGENYGYTF. Written as DNA, the CDR3 is TGTGCCAGCAGCTTAGTAGGGGAGAACTATGGCTACACCTTC.

This clonotype was counted once. The chain combines TRBV20-1 with TRBJ2-1, with TRBD2 identical over 10 bases. CDR3 size: 15 residues. Germline V CDR1 and CDR2: DFQATT, SNEGSKA (reference sequence). Losses at the gene ends were 6 bases for V and 2 bases for J; bases not matched to a gene: 7. The CDR3 protein is CSAKAGLAAYNEQFF. The CDR3 bases are TGCAGTGCCAAGGCCGGACTAGCGGCCTACAATGAGCAGTTCTTC.